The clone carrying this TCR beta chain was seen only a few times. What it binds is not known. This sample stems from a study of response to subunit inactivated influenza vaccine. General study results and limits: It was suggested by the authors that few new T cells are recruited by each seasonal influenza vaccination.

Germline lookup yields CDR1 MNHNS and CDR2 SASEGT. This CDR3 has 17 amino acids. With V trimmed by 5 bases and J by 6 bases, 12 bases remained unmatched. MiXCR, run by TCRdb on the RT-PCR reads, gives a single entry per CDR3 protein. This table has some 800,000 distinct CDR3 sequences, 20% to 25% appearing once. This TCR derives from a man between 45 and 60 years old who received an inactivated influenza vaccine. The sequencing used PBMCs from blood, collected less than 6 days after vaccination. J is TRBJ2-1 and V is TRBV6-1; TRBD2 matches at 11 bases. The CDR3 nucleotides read TGTGCCAGCAGTAAACGCCACCTAGCGGGAGGCCCCAATGAGCAGTTCTTC. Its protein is CASSKRHLAGGPNEQFF.